These T cell receptor beta chains were read from a single sample in a study of T-cell reconstitution after alpha-beta-depleted transplantation in children. TCRdb re-derived calls from the PCR reads in MiXCR, one entry per CDR3 protein. The table shows 350,000 to 450,000 distinct CDR3 sequences, with roughly 14% occurring only once. The source was PBMCs, collected from the stem cell graft. The receptors derive from a human donor who donated a stem cell graft to a child with Fanconi anemia. The CDR3 runs from the conserved cysteine through the conserved F or W. A D gene is named only where the DNA matches it firmly. Rows may omit the clone size; those that give it use once, few, many or a size class.

size,J,D,V,CDR3,DNA
few,TRBJ1-3,-,TRBV4-2,CASSQILRGVSSGNTIYF,TGTGCCAGCAGCCAGATCCTGAGGGGGGTTTCTTCTGGAAACACCATATATTTT
-,TRBJ2-1,-,TRBV11-2,CASSLGLQGYNEQFF,TGTGCCAGCAGCTTAGGTCTCCAGGGGTACAATGAGCAGTTCTTC
-,TRBJ2-5,-,TRBV29-1,CSYWGPPDQETQYF,TGCAGCTACTGGGGGCCCCCGGATCAAGAGACCCAGTACTTC
-,TRBJ1-2,-,TRBV29-1,CSVPAGYGYTF,TGCAGCGTTCCGGCAGGCTATGGCTACACCTTC
few,TRBJ2-2,-,TRBV15,CATSRDPGANTGELFF,TGTGCCACCAGCAGGGACCCGGGGGCCAACACCGGGGAGCTGTTTTTT
-,TRBJ2-1,-,TRBV6-5,CASSYSPGSRSDEQFF,TGTGCCAGCAGTTACTCGCCGGGGTCACGGTCGGATGAGCAGTTCTTC
few,TRBJ2-2,-,TRBV28,CASSSLSGELFF,TGTGCCAGCAGTTCCCTCTCCGGGGAGCTGTTTTTT
-,TRBJ1-5,-,TRBV28,CASSLSSRLNQPQHF,TGTGCCAGCAGTTTATCGTCGCGGCTCAATCAGCCCCAGCATTTT
few,TRBJ1-2,-,TRBV5-1,CASSLPTPLYGYTF,TGCGCCAGCAGCTTGCCGACACCTCTATATGGCTACACCTTC
-,TRBJ1-2,-,TRBV3-1,CASSQDLRHYGYTF,TGTGCCAGCAGCCAAGATTTGCGACACTATGGCTACACCTTC
-,TRBJ1-5,-,TRBV5-6,CASSLRGAGQPQHF,TGTGCCAGCAGCCTCCGGGGGGCGGGACAGCCCCAGCATTTT
many,TRBJ2-1,TRBD1,TRBV18,CASSPGTGDNEQFF,TGCGCCAGCAGTCCCGGGACAGGGGACAATGAGCAGTTCTTC
many,TRBJ2-7,TRBD1,TRBV5-6,CASSSGTGAYEQYF,TGTGCCAGCAGCTCCGGGACAGGGGCCTACGAGCAGTACTTC
-,TRBJ2-1,-,TRBV19,CASRSLGGYNEQFF,TGTGCCAGTAGGAGTCTGGGCGGCTACAATGAGCAGTTCTTC
-,TRBJ2-5,-,TRBV5-1,CASSSRAGETQYF,TGCGCCAGCAGCTCCAGGGCGGGAGAGACCCAGTACTTC
few,TRBJ2-7,-,TRBV20-1,CSARDQGDEQYF,TGCAGTGCTAGAGATCAAGGCGACGAGCAGTACTTC
many,TRBJ1-2,-,TRBV7-2,CASSLVTGHYGYTF,TGTGCCAGCAGCTTAGTTACAGGACATTATGGCTACACCTTC
many,TRBJ2-3,TRBD1,TRBV12-3/TRBV12-4,CASSPPQGAGYTDTQYF,TGTGCCAGCAGTCCCCCCCAGGGGGCGGGTTACACAGATACGCAGTATTTT
few,TRBJ1-5,-,TRBV5-6,CASSLPGPNQPQHF,TGTGCCAGCAGCTTGCCGGGGCCTAATCAGCCCCAGCATTTT
-,TRBJ1-5,-,TRBV7-8,CASSFLRGSNQPQHF,TGTGCCAGCAGCTTCCTTCGGGGTAGCAATCAGCCCCAGCATTTT
few,TRBJ2-5,-,TRBV15,CATSRSRGAYQETQYF,TGTGCCACCAGCAGAAGCCGGGGGGCTTACCAAGAGACCCAGTACTTC
-,TRBJ2-5,-,TRBV5-1,CASSPQHSWETQYF,TGCGCCAGCAGCCCGCAGCACAGCTGGGAGACCCAGTACTTC
many,TRBJ2-3,TRBD1,TRBV3-1,CASQSIRDRGLDTQYF,TGTGCCAGCCAATCCATCAGGGACAGGGGGCTTGATACGCAGTATTTT
many,TRBJ2-1,-,TRBV2,CASSEEEVSYNEQFF,TGTGCCAGCAGTGAGGAGGAGGTCTCCTACAATGAGCAGTTCTTC
-,TRBJ1-1,-,TRBV6-2/TRBV6-3,CAMRWGLNTEAFF,TGTGCCATGCGGTGGGGGCTGAACACTGAAGCTTTCTTT